These 3 T cell receptor beta chains share one sample of origin, sequenced in a study of T cell responses to AZD1222 COVID-19 vaccine. Assay used: immunoSEQ multiplex PCR; TCRdb lists only in-frame clones, some missing. The sample includes around 150,000 clones, approximately 87% of them seen just once. This specimen was peripheral blood, taken 28 days after the second AZD1222 dose. These receptors originate from an adult who received the AZD1222 COVID-19 vaccine.

CDR3 DNA: TGTGCCAGCAGTCAACCGGTCGTTGGAGGGGGAACCATATATTTT. Translation gives CASSQPVVGGGTIYF. The gene calls are TRBV6-2 or TRBV6-3 and TRBJ1-3; D is possibly TRBD1 (6 bases). Trimming took off 5 bases at V and 10 bases at J, with 21 bases between the two ends. The germline V gene has CDR1 MNHEY and CDR2 SVGEGT. The CDR3 extends over 15 amino acids.

The genes are TRBV7-9 and TRBJ2-1; D remains unclear. CDR1 is SEHNR and CDR2 is FQNEAQ in the germline V gene (reference sequence). The CDR3 is 12 residues long. V lost 5 bases and J 5 bases, leaving 7 bases between the germline ends. CDR3 residues: CASSPRDNEQFF. For the CDR3, the DNA is TGTGCCAGCAGCCCACGGGACAATGAGCAGTTCTTC.

A few counts support this clone. V usage is TRBV4-3 and J usage is TRBJ1-6, with D possibly being TRBD1 (6 bases). Germline lookup yields CDR1 LGHNA and CDR2 YSLEER. The CDR3 extends over 16 amino acids. V was shortened by 1 base and J by 7 bases, with 14 bases between the two germline ends. In DNA form, the CDR3 reads TGCGCCAGCAGCCAAGGGGGGCCTAAATCAAATTCACCCCTCCACTTT. It encodes CASSQGGPKSNSPLHF.